Each of the 32 T cell receptor beta chains below was sequenced from the same sample in a study of T cell responses to AZD1222 COVID-19 vaccine listed by TCRdb under 2021. The time point tag for this specimen amounts to: baseline before first vaccination. Library creation used the immunoSEQ multiplex PCR assay. In TCRdb, the immuneACCESS table is reduced to in-frame sequences with V and J assigned. These tables do not hold every clone; where another copy was compared, an unresolved V gene accounts for under half, and the others remain unexplained. Present in this sample are about 110,000 clones, under 95% of which were seen just once. The ten most abundant clones make up roughly a fifth of the sample. Sequenced here: peripheral blood, sampled on day 0 of AZD1222 vaccination. The source is an adult in good health.

The chain couples TRBV5-6 to TRBJ1-1; D is unresolved. The CDR3 is made up of 15 amino acids. The V gene lost 4 bases and the J gene lost 1 base, with 14 bases spanning the gap. The germline V gene has CDR1 SGHDT and CDR2 YYEEEE. The CDR3 here is CASSAQSGRNTEAFF. CDR3 DNA: TGTGCCAGCAGCGCCCAGAGTGGGCGGAACACTGAAGCTTTCTTT.

This chain links TRBV9 with TRBJ2-2; possibly TRBD1 for D (6 bases). V lost 0 bases to trimming and J lost 6 bases, with 15 bases between them. CDR1 and CDR2 (germline): SGDLS, YYNGEE. The CDR3 has 16 residues. The CDR3 sequence: CASSVVHRASAGELFF. CDR3 sequence (DNA): TGTGCCAGCAGCGTAGTACACAGGGCGAGCGCCGGGGAGCTGTTTTTT.

The chain combines TRBV7-9 with TRBJ1-1; D not certain. V shed 5 bases and J shed 4 bases, with 14 bases lying between them. Germline-derived CDR1 and CDR2 are SEHNR and FQNEAQ (reference sequence). This CDR3 is 14 amino acids long. Written as DNA, the CDR3 is TGTGCCAGCAGCCCCGGGCCCTGGGGCACTGAAGCTTTCTTT. It encodes CASSPGPWGTEAFF.

Only a few counts were recorded for this clone. V is TRBV7-9 and J is TRBJ1-5; 7 bases are a match to TRBD1. V gave up 1 base and J gave up 2 bases; unmatched junction bases: 5. From germline, CDR1 is SEHNR and CDR2 FQNEAQ (reference sequence). The CDR3 has 16 residues. Here the CDR3 DNA reads TGTGCCAGCAGCTTAGATGAGGGGGCGGGCAATCAGCCCCAGCATTTT. Translation gives CASSLDEGAGNQPQHF.

The chain is built from TRBV10-3 and TRBJ2-5, with TRBD1 matching over 9 bases. Trimming at V came to 10 bases and at J to 2 bases, leaving 11 bases not matched to a gene. The CDR3 contains 15 residues. Germline V gene lookup returns CDR1 ENHRY and CDR2 SYGVKD. Here the CDR3 DNA reads TGTGCCACCTCCTTCGGGACAGGGTTACAAGAGACCCAGTACTTC. It is translated as CATSFGTGLQETQYF.

This clone appeared a few times. The DNA for the CDR3 is TGTGCCAGCAGGAGACCCGGGACAGGAGAGTACGAGCAGTACTTC. Translation: CASRRPGTGEYEQYF. The chain is built from TRBV2 and TRBJ2-7; 8 bases align to TRBD1. V lost 6 bases to trimming and J lost 4 bases; unmatched junction nucleotides: 11. Per germline, CDR1 SNHLY and CDR2 FYNNEI. CDR3 size: 15 residues.

This sequence joins TRBV11-2 and TRBJ2-1; no clear D gene. Germline lookup yields CDR1 SGHAT and CDR2 FQNNGV. CDR3 size: 13 residues. Deletions cut 4 bases from V and 8 bases from J, with 12 bases between. CDR3 sequence (DNA): TGTGCCAGCAGCTCTAGAGTCTTGGATGAGCAGTTCTTC. Translation gives CASSSRVLDEQFF.

The chain combines TRBV6-9 with TRBJ2-7, with TRBD1 matching 9 bases. The CDR3 sequence is 16 residues long. Germline V gives CDR1 MNHGY, CDR2 SVAAGI. The V gene end was trimmed by 5 bases and the J gene end by 5 bases; junction bases not matched to a gene: 13. CDR3 nucleotide sequence: TGTGCCAGCAGTCATTACCGGAGGGACAGGGTACACGAGCAGTACTTC. It is translated as CASSHYRRDRVHEQYF.

The rearrangement joins TRBV5-6 to TRBJ1-1, with D possibly being TRBD1 (5 bases). Trimming left V 6 bases short and J 1 base short, with 16 bases between. CDR1 SGHDT and CDR2 YYEEEE come from the germline V gene. The length of the CDR3 is 15 residues. The CDR3 here is CASNGGPSTNTEAFF. The CDR3 nucleotides are TGTGCCAGCAACGGGGGACCCTCAACGAACACTGAAGCTTTCTTT. Supplemented by reference TRBV5-6 and TRBJ1-1, the full variable domain reads DAGVTQSPTHLIKTRGQQVTLRCSPKSGHDTVSWYQQALGQGPQFIFQYYEEEERQRGNFPDRFSGHQFPNYSSELNVNALLLGDSALYLCASNGGPSTNTEAFFGQGTRLTVV.

This chain joins TRBV7-8 and TRBJ2-2; D gene uncertain. V was cut by 3 bases and J by 4 bases, with 9 bases left in between. There are 14 residues in the CDR3. The germline V gene has CDR1 SGHVS and CDR2 FQNEAQ. CDR3 nucleotide sequence: TGTGCCAGCAGCTTCCCCTCGCGCACCGGGGAGCTGTTTTTT. The encoded protein is CASSFPSRTGELFF.

The rearrangement links TRBV11-2 to TRBJ1-2; possibly TRBD1 for D (5 bases). The CDR3 length is 15 residues. Germline lookup yields CDR1 SGHAT and CDR2 FQNNGV. V shed 0 bases and J shed 4 bases, with 12 bases lying between them. The DNA for the CDR3 is TGTGCCAGCAGCTTAGATCTTAGGGGTTCCTATGGCTACACCTTC. It encodes CASSLDLRGSYGYTF. Full variable domain (remainder filled in from reference TRBV11-2 and TRBJ1-2): EAGVAQSPRYKIIEKRQSVAFWCNPISGHATLYWYQQILGQGPKLLIQFQNNGVVDDSQLPKDRFSAERLKGVDSTLKIQPAKLEDSAVYLCASSLDLRGSYGYTFGSGTRLTVV.

The V call is TRBV10-1, the J call TRBJ2-1; 11 positions match TRBD1. There are 15 residues in the CDR3. Germline CDR1 is WNHNN and CDR2 is SYGVQD (reference sequence). The J segment lost 4 bases and the V segment lost 6 bases, leaving 5 bases of the junction unmatched. For the CDR3, the DNA is TGCGCCAGCAGCTCGGACAGGGGGCGTTACAATGAGCAGTTCTTC. Translating gives CASSSDRGRYNEQFF.

V and J are TRBV6-2 or TRBV6-3 and TRBJ2-1; D unresolved. This CDR3 has 15 amino acids. Deletions cut 3 bases from V and 7 bases from J, with 16 bases between. Germline V gives CDR1 MNHEY, CDR2 SVGEGT. The CDR3 coding sequence is TGTGCCAGCAGTTATTTTACGGCGGCGGCGAATGAGCAGTTCTTC. It yields the protein CASSYFTAAANEQFF.

The V and J genes are TRBV5-1 and TRBJ2-3; TRBD2 agrees at 11 bases. The CDR3 runs 16 residues. V dropped 1 base and J dropped 0; count of bases not matched to a gene: 1. Germline V lookup: CDR1 SGHRS, CDR2 YFSETQ. For the CDR3, the DNA is TGCGCCAGCAGCTTGACTAGCGGGAGTAGCACAGATACGCAGTATTTT. It yields the protein CASSLTSGSSTDTQYF. Full variable domain (outside the CDR3, taken from reference TRBV5-1 and TRBJ2-3): KAGVTQTPRYLIKTRGQQVTLSCSPISGHRSVSWYQQTPGQGLQFLFEYFSETQRNKGNFPGRFSGRQFSNSRSEMNVSTLELGDSALYLCASSLTSGSSTDTQYFGPGTRLTVL.

Only one count was recorded for this clone. The V and J genes are TRBV18 and TRBJ1-2; D is ambiguous. V was pared by 2 bases and J by 7 bases, with 8 bases between. Germline-derived CDR1 and CDR2 are KGHSH and LQKENI. There are 12 residues in the CDR3. CDR3 in DNA: TGTGCCAGCTCACCAGAAGGGTCTGGCTACACCTTC. Translating gives CASSPEGSGYTF.

This CDR3 reads CASSLSAGPTDTQYF. The CDR3 DNA reads as TGTGCCAGCAGCTTATCGGCGGGGCCCACAGATACGCAGTATTTT. This sequence joins TRBV11-1 and TRBJ2-3, with D possibly being TRBD2 (6 bases). With 2 bases removed from V and 2 bases from J, the gap between germline ends came to 11 bases. The germline V gene has CDR1 SGHAT and CDR2 FQDESV (reference sequence). This CDR3 contains 15 residues.

The rearrangement uses TRBV19 and TRBJ1-6; D is possibly TRBD1 (5 bases). This CDR3 spans 19 amino acids. Germline lookup yields CDR1 LNHDA and CDR2 SQIVND (reference sequence). V was shortened by 10 bases and J by 0 bases, with 25 bases between the two germline ends. The CDR3 bases are TGTGCCACCTCCCGCCGAAGGGGTCAGGAGAGCTCCTATAATTCACCCCTCCACTTT. Translated, it gives CATSRRRGQESSYNSPLHF. Full variable domain (rest looked up from reference TRBV19 and TRBJ1-6): DGGITQSPKYLFRKEGQNVTLSCEQNLNHDAMYWYRQDPGQGLRLIYYSQIVNDFQKGDIAEGYSVSREKKESFPLTVTSAQKNPTAFYLCATSRRRGQESSYNSPLHFGNGTRLTVT.

V usage is TRBV19 and J usage is TRBJ2-7, with a possible D match to TRBD1 (6 bases). CDR1 is LNHDA, CDR2 SQIVND, per germline (reference sequence). V was clipped by 6 bases and J by 3 bases, with 15 bases between them. This CDR3 comprises 14 residues. The CDR3 coding sequence is TGTGCCAGTAGCCGCCGAGGACAGAGCTACGAGCAGTACTTC. Protein: CASSRRGQSYEQYF.

CDR3 residues: CASSLVSSGGSEKLFF. DNA of the CDR3: TGTGCCAGCAGCTTAGTATCTTCTGGGGGCTCCGAAAAACTGTTTTTT. V gene TRBV11-2 combines with J gene TRBJ1-4, with D tentatively TRBD1 (6 bases). Per germline, CDR1 SGHAT and CDR2 FQNNGV. CDR3 length: 16 residues. V lost 1 base, J lost 8 bases, and 17 bases lay in between.

The chain uses TRBV27 and TRBJ2-1; D is ambiguous. There are 13 residues in the CDR3. Trimming stripped 6 bases from V and 8 bases from J, with 14 bases between. The germline V gene encodes CDR1 MNHEY and CDR2 SMNVEV (reference sequence). The chain's CDR3 is CASRNIPVHEQFF. The CDR3 coding sequence is TGTGCCAGCAGGAATATCCCCGTGCATGAGCAGTTCTTC.

V and J are TRBV5-6 and TRBJ2-7; maybe TRBD2 (7 bases). Per germline, CDR1 SGHDT and CDR2 YYEEEE. Trimming left V 4 bases short and J 2 bases short, with 10 bases between. This CDR3 comprises 13 residues. CDR3 bases: TGTGCCAGCAGCCTGGGGGGGCCCTACGAGCAGTACTTC. Its protein is CASSLGGPYEQYF.

The chain has TRBV5-1 and TRBJ1-6; TRBD1 matches at 9 bases. J gave up 8 bases and V 0 bases, and 3 bases lay outside the gene matches. This CDR3 is built from 15 residues. Germline-derived CDR1 and CDR2 are SGHRS and YFSETQ. The CDR3 sequence: CASSLDDRGYSPLHF. As DNA, the CDR3 is TGCGCCAGCAGCTTGGACGACAGGGGGTATTCACCCCTCCACTTT.

This rearrangement joins TRBV7-2 to TRBJ2-1; no definite D call. CDR1 SGHTA and CDR2 FQGNSA come from the germline V gene. CDR3 length: 12 residues. Trimming removed 5 bases at V and 9 bases at J, with 11 bases between. The CDR3 nucleotides read TGTGCCAGCAGCCGAACGACACCTGAGCAGTTCTTC. It yields the protein CASSRTTPEQFF.

The chain recombines TRBV18 with TRBJ2-2; the D is unclear. Germline CDR1 reads KGHSH; CDR2 reads LQKENI. The CDR3 is 16 amino acids. V was trimmed by 5 bases and J by 0 bases, leaving 13 bases between them. DNA for the CDR3: TGTGCCAGCTCAACCAGAAAGGATACGAACACCGGGGAGCTGTTTTTT. Its translation is CASSTRKDTNTGELFF.

The rearrangement links TRBV6-2 or TRBV6-3 to TRBJ2-5; 9 bases match TRBD1. The CDR3 is 17 residues long. The V gene's germline CDR1 is MNHEY and CDR2 SVGEGT. J gave up 0 bases and V 2 bases, and 7 bases lay outside the gene matches. CDR3 in DNA: TGTGCCAGCAGTTACCCGACAGGGGGGGCTTACCAAGAGACCCAGTACTTC. It specifies CASSYPTGGAYQETQYF.

The chain combines TRBV6-2 or TRBV6-3 with TRBJ1-5; TRBD1 aligns across 7 bases. The CDR3 loop spans 14 amino acids. The V segment lost 3 bases and the J segment 2 bases; nucleotides outside the gene matches: 1. Germline V lookup: CDR1 MNHEY, CDR2 SVGEGT. CDR3 sequence (DNA): TGTGCCAGCAGTTATACAGGGGGCAATCAGCCCCAGCATTTT. Its protein product is CASSYTGGNQPQHF.

The rearrangement uses TRBV15 and TRBJ2-7, with 8 bases matching TRBD1. The germline V gene encodes CDR1 LNHNV and CDR2 YYDKDF (reference sequence). The CDR3 runs to 15 residues. Germline trimming cut 0 bases from V and 5 bases from J; bases unmatched to any gene: 6. CDR3 sequence reads: CATSRDRETGDEQYF. The CDR3 DNA sequence: TGTGCCACCAGCAGAGATCGGGAGACAGGGGACGAGCAGTACTTC.

This chain's CDR3 is CASSLAGSGGHDEQFF. The CDR3 coding sequence is TGTGCCAGCAGCTTAGCCGGTAGCGGGGGTCACGATGAGCAGTTCTTC. The chain couples TRBV7-6 to TRBJ2-1; 9 positions agree with TRBD2. The germline V gene encodes CDR1 SGHVS and CDR2 FNYEAQ. This CDR3 comprises 16 residues. V gave up 0 bases and J gave up 8 bases; unmatched junction bases: 8.

The chain joins TRBV29-1 to TRBJ1-4, with TRBD1 as a possible D gene (5 bases). The CDR3 consists of 12 residues. Trimming cost V 5 bases and J 6 bases, with 10 bases left between them. CDR1 is SQVTM and CDR2 is ANQGSEA in the germline V gene. In DNA, the CDR3 is TGCAGCGTTCAGGGATGGGATGAAAAACTGTTTTTT. Translation: CSVQGWDEKLFF.

V usage is TRBV7-6 and J usage is TRBJ2-1; 8 bases are a match to TRBD2. CDR1 and CDR2 from the germline V gene are SGHVS and FNYEAQ. This CDR3 is built from 16 residues. Trimming removed 4 bases from V and 0 bases from J; junction bases left unmatched: 5. The CDR3 DNA sequence: TGTGCCAGCAGCTCCCGCGGGGGGAGCTCCTACAATGAGCAGTTCTTC. Translation gives CASSSRGGSSYNEQFF. Looking up the rest from reference TRBV7-6 and TRBJ2-1 gives the full variable domain: GAGVSQSPRYKVTKRGQDVALRCDPISGHVSLYWYRQALGQGPEFLTYFNYEAQQDKSGLPNDRFSAERPEGSISTLTIQRTEQRDSAMYRCASSSRGGSSYNEQFFGPGTRLTVL.

The chain employs TRBV5-5 and TRBJ2-2; unclear D gene. The CDR3 sequence is 13 residues long. V lost 0 bases and J lost 9, with 9 bases in between. Germline-derived CDR1 and CDR2 are SGHKS and YYEKEE (reference sequence). CDR3 sequence: CASSLAGGRELFF. The CDR3 DNA is TGTGCCAGCAGCTTGGCCGGCGGTCGGGAGCTGTTTTTT.

The sample holds a few counts of this clone. The chain uses TRBV3-1 (or the pseudogene TRBV3-2) and TRBJ1-4, with unresolved D. This CDR3 comprises 11 residues. CDR1 and CDR2 from the germline V gene are LGHDT and YNNKEL (reference sequence). With 5 bases removed from V and 5 bases from J, the gap between germline ends came to 3 bases. CDR3 in DNA: TGTGCCAGCAGCTACAATGAAAAACTGTTTTTT. Protein: CASSYNEKLFF.